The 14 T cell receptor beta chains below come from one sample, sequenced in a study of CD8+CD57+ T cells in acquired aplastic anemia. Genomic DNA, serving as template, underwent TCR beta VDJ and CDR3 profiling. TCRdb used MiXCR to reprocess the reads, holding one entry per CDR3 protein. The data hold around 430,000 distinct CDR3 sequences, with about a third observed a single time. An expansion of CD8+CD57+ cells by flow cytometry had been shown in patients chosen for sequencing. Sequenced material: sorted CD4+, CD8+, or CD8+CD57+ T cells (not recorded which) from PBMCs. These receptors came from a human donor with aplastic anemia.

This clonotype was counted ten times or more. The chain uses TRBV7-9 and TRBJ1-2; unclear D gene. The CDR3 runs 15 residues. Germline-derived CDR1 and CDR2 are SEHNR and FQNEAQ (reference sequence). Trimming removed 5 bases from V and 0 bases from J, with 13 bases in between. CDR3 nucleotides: TGTGCCAGCAGCACAAGGACGTCTGCTAACTATGGCTACACCTTC. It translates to CASSTRTSANYGYTF.

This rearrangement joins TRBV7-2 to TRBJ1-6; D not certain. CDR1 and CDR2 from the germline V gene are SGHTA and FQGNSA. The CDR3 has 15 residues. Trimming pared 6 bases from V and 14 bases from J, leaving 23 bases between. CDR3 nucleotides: TGTGCCAGCAGAACCATAGAGTCACGGCCTACGGCCCTCCACTTT. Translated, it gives CASRTIESRPTALHF.

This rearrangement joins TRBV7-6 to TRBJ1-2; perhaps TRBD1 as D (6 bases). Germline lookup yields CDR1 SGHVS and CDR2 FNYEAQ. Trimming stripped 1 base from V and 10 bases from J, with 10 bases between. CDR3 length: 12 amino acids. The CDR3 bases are TGTGCCAGCAGCTTAGGAGACAGGTCCTACACCTTC. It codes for CASSLGDRSYTF. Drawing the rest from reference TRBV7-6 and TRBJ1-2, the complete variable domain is GAGVSQSPRYKVTKRGQDVALRCDPISGHVSLYWYRQALGQGPEFLTYFNYEAQQDKSGLPNDRFSAERPEGSISTLTIQRTEQRDSAMYRCASSLGDRSYTFGSGTRLTVV.

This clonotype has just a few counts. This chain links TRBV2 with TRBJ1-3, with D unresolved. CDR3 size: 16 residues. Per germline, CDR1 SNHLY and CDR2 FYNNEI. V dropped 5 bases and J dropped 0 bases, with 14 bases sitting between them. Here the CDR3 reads CASSYMAGSSGNTIYF. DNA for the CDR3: TGTGCCAGCAGTTACATGGCAGGAAGCTCTGGAAACACCATATATTTT.

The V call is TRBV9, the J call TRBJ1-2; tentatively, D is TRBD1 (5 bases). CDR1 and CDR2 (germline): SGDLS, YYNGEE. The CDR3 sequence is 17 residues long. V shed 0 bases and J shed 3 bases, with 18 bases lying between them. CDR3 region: CASSVGGNPGSHYGYTF. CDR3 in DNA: TGTGCCAGCAGCGTAGGTGGGAATCCAGGGTCTCACTATGGCTACACCTTC.

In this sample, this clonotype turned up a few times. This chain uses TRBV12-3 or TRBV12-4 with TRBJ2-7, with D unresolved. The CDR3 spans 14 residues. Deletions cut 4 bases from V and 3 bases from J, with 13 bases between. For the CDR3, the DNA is TGTGCCAGCAGTTCGCGGACGGCGAACTACGAGCAGTACTTC. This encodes CASSSRTANYEQYF.

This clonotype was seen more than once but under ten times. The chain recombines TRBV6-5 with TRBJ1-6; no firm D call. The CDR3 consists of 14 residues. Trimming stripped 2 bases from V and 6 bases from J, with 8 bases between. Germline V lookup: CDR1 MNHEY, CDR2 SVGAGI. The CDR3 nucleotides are TGTGCCAGCAGTTACGAGAGAAGTAATTCACCCCTCCACTTT. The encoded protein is CASSYERSNSPLHF.

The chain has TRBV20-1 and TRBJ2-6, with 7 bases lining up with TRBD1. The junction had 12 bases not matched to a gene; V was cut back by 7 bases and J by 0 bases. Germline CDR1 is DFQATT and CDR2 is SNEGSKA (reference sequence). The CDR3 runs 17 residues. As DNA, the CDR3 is TGCAGTGTTAGCCCGACAGGGAATCGCTCTGGGGCCAACGTCCTGACTTTC. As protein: CSVSPTGNRSGANVLTF.

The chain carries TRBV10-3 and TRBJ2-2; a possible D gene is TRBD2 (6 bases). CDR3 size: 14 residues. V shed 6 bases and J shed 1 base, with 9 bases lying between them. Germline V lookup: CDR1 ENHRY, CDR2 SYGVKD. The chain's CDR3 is CAIRRDVNTGELFF. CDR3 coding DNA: TGTGCCATCAGGCGGGACGTGAACACCGGGGAGCTGTTTTTT.

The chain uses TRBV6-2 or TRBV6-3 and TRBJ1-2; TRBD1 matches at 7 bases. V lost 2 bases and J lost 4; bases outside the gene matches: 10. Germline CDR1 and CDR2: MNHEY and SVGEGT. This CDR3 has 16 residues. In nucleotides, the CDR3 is TGTGCCAGCAGTTACGCCGACATACAGGGGTGCTATGGCTACACCTTC. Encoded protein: CASSYADIQGCYGYTF.

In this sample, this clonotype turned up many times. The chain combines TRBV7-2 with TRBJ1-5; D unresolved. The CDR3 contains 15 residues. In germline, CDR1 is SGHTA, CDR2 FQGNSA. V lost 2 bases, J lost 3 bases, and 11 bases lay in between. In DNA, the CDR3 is TGTGCCAGCAGCTTATTCGGCACAGACAATCAGCCCCAGCATTTT. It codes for CASSLFGTDNQPQHF. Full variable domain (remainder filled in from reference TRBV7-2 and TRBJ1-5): GAGVSQSPSNKVTEKGKDVELRCDPISGHTALYWYRQSLGQGLEFLIYFQGNSAPDKSGLPSDRFSAERTGGSVSTLTIQRTQQEDSAVYLCASSLFGTDNQPQHFGDGTRLSIL.

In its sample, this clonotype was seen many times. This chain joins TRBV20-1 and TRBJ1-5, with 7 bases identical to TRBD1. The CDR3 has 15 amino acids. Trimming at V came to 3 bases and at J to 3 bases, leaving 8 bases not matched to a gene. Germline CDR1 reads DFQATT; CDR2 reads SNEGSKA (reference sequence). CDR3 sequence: CSARIRGRNNQPQHF. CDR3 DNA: TGCAGTGCTAGGATAAGGGGGCGGAACAATCAGCCCCAGCATTTT.

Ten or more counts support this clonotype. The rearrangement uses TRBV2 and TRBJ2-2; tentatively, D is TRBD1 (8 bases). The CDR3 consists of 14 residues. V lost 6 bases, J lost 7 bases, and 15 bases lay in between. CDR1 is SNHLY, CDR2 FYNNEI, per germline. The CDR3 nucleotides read TGTGCCAGCAGAGCTACAGGGGGGGTCGGGGAGCTGTTTTTT. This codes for CASRATGGVGELFF.

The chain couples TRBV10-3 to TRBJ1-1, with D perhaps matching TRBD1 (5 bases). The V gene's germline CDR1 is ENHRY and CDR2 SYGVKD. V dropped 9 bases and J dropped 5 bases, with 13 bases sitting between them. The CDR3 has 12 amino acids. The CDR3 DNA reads TGTGCCATGTCCGGGGGGAGGACTGAAGCTTTCTTT. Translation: CAMSGGRTEAFF.